This TCR beta chain was identified in a study of control samples from healthy donors and cancer patients. Data came from immunoSEQ multiplex PCR; TCRdb stores just in-frame clones and leaves some out. This table holds approximately 70,000 clones, about 90% found once. The CDR3 totals 14 residues. The ends were cut back, 4 bases at V and 3 bases at J, with 13 bases in the middle. In germline, CDR1 is SGHAT, CDR2 FQNNGV. The chain employs TRBV11-2 and TRBJ2-7, with D tentatively TRBD2 (6 bases). Material: blood. The receptor comes from a woman aged 45-60 years in good health. The CDR3 bases are TGTGCCAGCAGCTCGATACCGGGAGACTACGAGCAGTACTTC. Translation gives CASSSIPGDYEQYF.